The 20 T cell receptor beta chains given below trace back to one sample, sequenced in a study of blood T cell repertoires in COVID-19. Using immunoSEQ multiplex PCR, the repertoire was profiled, and TCRdb retains in-frame clones only, with some absent. The sample shows under 55,000 clones, approximately 87% of them seen only once. Sequencing was carried out using peripheral blood. Receptors originate from a woman older than 75 with COVID-19, enrolled during active disease.

Only one count was recorded for this clone. The gene calls are TRBV18 and TRBJ1-4, with D possibly TRBD1 on 6 matching bases. Germline-derived CDR1 and CDR2 are KGHSH and LQKENI. Trimming left V 5 bases short and J 0 bases short, with 16 bases between. The CDR3 is made up of 17 amino acids. The CDR3 coding sequence is TGTGCCAGCTCAAGGACAGCCTCCTTAGCAACTAATGAAAAACTGTTTTTT. This translates into CASSRTASLATNEKLFF.

This sequence joins TRBV2 and TRBJ1-5; D is uncertain. This CDR3 is built from 16 residues. V gave up 0 bases and J gave up 5 bases, with 14 bases separating them. The V gene's germline CDR1 is SNHLY and CDR2 FYNNEI. The CDR3 nucleotides are TGTGCCAGCAGTGAAGCGGTAGCAGCCTGGGATCAGCCCCAGCATTTT. Translation gives CASSEAVAAWDQPQHF.

The chain joins TRBV27 to TRBJ1-4, with a weak D call TRBD1 (5 bases). The germline V and J ends were trimmed by 0 bases and 2 bases, with 7 bases remaining between them. This CDR3 spans 15 amino acids. Germline assignment: CDR1 MNHEY and CDR2 SMNVEV (reference sequence). This CDR3 reads CASSLSGATNEKLFF. CDR3 DNA: TGTGCCAGCAGTTTATCTGGGGCGACTAATGAAAAACTGTTTTTT.

This chain uses TRBV27 with TRBJ1-2; 7 bases match TRBD1. Trimming took 4 bases from V and 0 from J; bases not matched to a gene: 8. CDR1 and CDR2 from the germline V gene are MNHEY and SMNVEV (reference sequence). The CDR3 length is 16 residues. The CDR3 spells CASSYKGAYSNYGYTF. CDR3 nucleotides: TGTGCCAGCAGTTATAAGGGGGCCTACTCTAACTATGGCTACACCTTC.

The chain is built from TRBV5-1 and TRBJ2-7, with a tentative D call TRBD2 (6 bases). The CDR3 runs to 13 residues. V dropped 0 bases and J dropped 6 bases, with 10 bases sitting between them. Germline assignment: CDR1 SGHRS and CDR2 YFSETQ. The CDR3 DNA reads as TGCGCCAGCAGCTTGGTGTTGGGGGGCGAGCAGTACTTC. It encodes CASSLVLGGEQYF.

The chain employs TRBV30 and TRBJ1-1; TRBD1 aligns across 7 bases. Trimming at V came to 8 bases and at J to 4 bases, leaving 10 bases not matched to a gene. This CDR3 has 13 amino acids. CDR1 GTSNPN and CDR2 SVGIG come from the germline V gene (reference sequence). CDR3 loop: CAGKQGFGTEAFF. CDR3 nucleotides: TGTGCCGGAAAACAGGGGTTCGGCACTGAAGCTTTCTTT.

This chain links TRBV5-6 with TRBJ2-2; perhaps TRBD2 as D (6 bases). CDR1 is SGHDT and CDR2 is YYEEEE in the germline V gene. The CDR3 totals 13 residues. Trimming pared 2 bases from V and 6 bases from J, leaving 8 bases between. DNA of the CDR3: TGTGCCAGCAGCTTTTGGGGGGCCGGGGAGCTGTTTTTT. It codes for CASSFWGAGELFF.

The rearrangement links TRBV12-3 or TRBV12-4 to TRBJ1-1, with 10 bases identical to TRBD1. The CDR3 has 13 residues. Trimming at V came to 6 bases and at J to 7 bases, leaving 5 bases not matched to a gene. The CDR3 sequence: CASRHRDRGEAFF. The DNA of the CDR3 is TGTGCCAGCAGACACCGGGACAGGGGTGAAGCTTTCTTT.

The chain combines TRBV2 with TRBJ1-3, with D hard to call. Per germline, CDR1 SNHLY and CDR2 FYNNEI. This CDR3 comprises 13 residues. The V end lost 11 bases, the J end lost 2 bases, and 13 bases lay between the germline ends. The CDR3 DNA follows: TGTGCCTCGGGGATTTCAACTGGAAACACCATATATTTT. It translates to CASGISTGNTIYF.

The chain uses TRBV7-2 and TRBJ1-6; 7 bases align to TRBD1. Germline CDR1 is SGHTA and CDR2 is FQGNSA. Losses at the gene ends were 5 bases for V and 2 bases for J; bases not matched to a gene: 9. This CDR3 is built from 17 residues. CDR3 in amino acids: CASSDRADRTYNSPLHF. The CDR3 DNA is TGTGCCAGCAGCGACAGGGCTGACAGGACCTATAATTCACCCCTCCACTTT.

This rearrangement joins TRBV9 to TRBJ1-1, with a tentative D call TRBD1 (6 bases). The CDR3 runs to 15 residues. CDR1 and CDR2 (germline): SGDLS, YYNGEE. The V gene lost 4 bases and the J gene lost 0 bases, with 13 bases spanning the gap. CDR3 sequence reads: CASSLRGAMNTEAFF. The CDR3, as DNA: TGTGCCAGCAGCCTGCGGGGGGCAATGAACACTGAAGCTTTCTTT.

The V and J genes are TRBV6-6 and TRBJ2-7; 7 bases fit TRBD1. CDR3 size: 16 residues. Trimming removed 2 bases from V and 0 bases from J; junction bases left unmatched: 7. Per germline, CDR1 MNHNY and CDR2 SVGAGI (reference sequence). The CDR3 region is CASSYPTGQSSYEQYF. In nucleotides, the CDR3 is TGTGCCAGCAGTTACCCGACAGGGCAGAGCTCCTACGAGCAGTACTTC.

The sample holds one count of this clone. V gene TRBV27 combines with J gene TRBJ2-1, with 7 bases aligning to TRBD2. In germline, CDR1 is MNHEY, CDR2 SMNVEV (reference sequence). The length of the CDR3 is 17 residues. Trimming at V came to 6 bases and at J to 2 bases, leaving 13 bases not matched to a gene. The CDR3 DNA reads TGTGCCAGCAGCTTCAGACTAGCCTCACTCGCCTACAATGAGCAGTTCTTC. Protein sequence: CASSFRLASLAYNEQFF.

This clone came up once. The chain couples TRBV20-1 to TRBJ1-2; D not resolved. Trimming cost V 5 bases and J 3 bases, with 7 bases left between them. Germline V gene data show CDR1 as DFQATT and CDR2 as SNEGSKA (reference sequence). The CDR3 is 11 amino acids. This CDR3 is CSAPRDYGYTF. The CDR3 region has the DNA TGCAGTGCTCCCCGGGACTATGGCTACACCTTC.

The rearrangement uses TRBV2 and TRBJ1-5; a weak D match, TRBD1 (5 bases). V was trimmed by 3 bases and J by 1 base, leaving 10 bases between them. The CDR3 sequence is 15 residues long. Germline V gene sequence: CDR1 SNHLY, CDR2 FYNNEI. The CDR3 DNA reads as TGTGCCAGCAGTGACCCAGGGATGAGCAATCAGCCCCAGCATTTT. It is translated as CASSDPGMSNQPQHF.

This clone was seen only a few times. This sequence joins TRBV4-2 and TRBJ1-3; 9 bases match TRBD1. From germline, CDR1 is LGHNA and CDR2 YNFKEQ. The CDR3 runs 15 residues. V lost 0 bases and J lost 8; bases outside the gene matches: 5. The CDR3 here is CASSQDGTGWDTIYF. The CDR3 coding sequence is TGTGCCAGCAGCCAAGACGGGACAGGGTGGGACACCATATATTTT.

The rearrangement joins TRBV6-6 to TRBJ1-1, with TRBD1 matching over 10 bases. Trimming removed 5 bases from V and 4 bases from J; junction bases left unmatched: 13. The V gene's germline CDR1 is MNHNY and CDR2 SVGAGI (reference sequence). The CDR3 totals 17 residues. CDR3 bases: TGTGCCAGCAGTCTCTCCGGGACAGGGGTTGTAGGCACTGAAGCTTTCTTT. This gives the protein CASSLSGTGVVGTEAFF.

This chain connects TRBV30 to TRBJ1-1; tentative D call: TRBD1 (5 bases). Germline CDR1 is GTSNPN and CDR2 is SVGIG (reference sequence). This CDR3 region has 12 residues. The V end was cut by 2 bases, the J end by 11 bases, with 15 bases between. CDR3 in amino acids: CAWSLTGPVAFF. The CDR3 nucleotides are TGTGCCTGGAGTCTTACAGGTCCCGTGGCTTTCTTT.

The rearrangement links TRBV6-1 to TRBJ1-1; D is possibly TRBD1 (5 bases). This CDR3 has 13 residues. Trimming stripped 0 bases from V and 10 bases from J, with 12 bases between. CDR1 MNHNS and CDR2 SASEGT come from the germline V gene. The CDR3 here is CASSEASRGGAFF. DNA of the CDR3: TGTGCCAGCAGTGAAGCGTCCCGGGGGGGAGCTTTCTTT.

The chain links TRBV27 to TRBJ2-7, with a possible D match to TRBD1 (5 bases). The germline V and J ends were trimmed by 0 bases and 5 bases, with 14 bases remaining between them. The CDR3 extends over 15 amino acids. Germline assignment: CDR1 MNHEY and CDR2 SMNVEV (reference sequence). CDR3 nucleotide sequence: TGTGCCAGCAGTTTATCAGGGGTTATAGCCCACGAGCAGTACTTC. Protein sequence: CASSLSGVIAHEQYF.